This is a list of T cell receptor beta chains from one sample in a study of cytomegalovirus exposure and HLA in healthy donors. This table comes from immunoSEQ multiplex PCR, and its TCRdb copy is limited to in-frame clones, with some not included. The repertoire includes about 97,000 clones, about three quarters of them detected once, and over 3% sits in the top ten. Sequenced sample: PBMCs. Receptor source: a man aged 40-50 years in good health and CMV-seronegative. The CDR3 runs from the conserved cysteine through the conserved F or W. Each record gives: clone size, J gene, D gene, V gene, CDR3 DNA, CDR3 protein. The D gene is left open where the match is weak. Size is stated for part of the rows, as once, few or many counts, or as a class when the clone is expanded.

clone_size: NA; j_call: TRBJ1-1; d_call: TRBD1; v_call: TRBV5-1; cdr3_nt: TGCGCCAGCAGCACTCGACAGGGGGTGGATTTTGAAGCTTTCTTT; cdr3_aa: CASSTRQGVDFEAFF
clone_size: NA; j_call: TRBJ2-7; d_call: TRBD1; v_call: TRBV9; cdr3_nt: TGTGCCAGCAGCGAGGGACAGGGGTCATACGAGCAGTACTTC; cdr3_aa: CASSEGQGSYEQYF
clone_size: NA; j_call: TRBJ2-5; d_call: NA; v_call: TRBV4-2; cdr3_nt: TGTGCCAGCAGCCGTACAGCGGGACAGGCTCAGGGGGAGACCCAGTACTTC; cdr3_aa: CASSRTAGQAQGETQYF
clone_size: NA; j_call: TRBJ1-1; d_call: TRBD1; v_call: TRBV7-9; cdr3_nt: TGTGCCAGCAGCCCCGGGACAGAAGAAGCTTTCTTT; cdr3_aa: CASSPGTEEAFF
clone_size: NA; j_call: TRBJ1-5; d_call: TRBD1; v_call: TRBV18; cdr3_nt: TGTGCCAGCTCACCACCGGGACAGGGCGGGCAGCCCCAGCATTTT; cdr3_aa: CASSPPGQGGQPQHF
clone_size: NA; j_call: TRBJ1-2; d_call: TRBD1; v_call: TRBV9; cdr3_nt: TGTGCCAGCAGCGACCCCGACAGGGGGCGTTGGGGCTACACCTTC; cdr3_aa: CASSDPDRGRWGYTF
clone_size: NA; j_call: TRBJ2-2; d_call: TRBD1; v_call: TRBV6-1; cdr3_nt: TGTGCCAGCAGTGCCGGACAGGGTGAAGGGGAGCTGTTTTTT; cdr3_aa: CASSAGQGEGELFF
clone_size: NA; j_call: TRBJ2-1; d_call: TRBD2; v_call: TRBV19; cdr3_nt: TGTGCCAGTAGTTTACTAGCGGGGGGGATAGACAATGAGCAGTTCTTC; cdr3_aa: CASSLLAGGIDNEQFF
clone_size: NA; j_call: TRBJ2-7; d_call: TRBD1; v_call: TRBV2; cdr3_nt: TGTGCCAGCAGTGAACTCAGGGACAGTGCCGTAGGGCAGTACTTC; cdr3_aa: CASSELRDSAVGQYF
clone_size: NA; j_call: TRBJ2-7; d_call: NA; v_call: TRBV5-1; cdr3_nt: TGCGCCAGCAGAGTGGCGACAGCTTACTCCTACGAGCAGTACTTC; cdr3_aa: CASRVATAYSYEQYF
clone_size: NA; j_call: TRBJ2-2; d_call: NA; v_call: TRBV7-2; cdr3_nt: TGTGCCAGCAAACTCCGGGTCACCGGGGAGCTGTTTTTT; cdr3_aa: CASKLRVTGELFF
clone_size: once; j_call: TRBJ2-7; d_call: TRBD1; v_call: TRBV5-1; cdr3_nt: TGCGCCAGCAGCTTGGGATGGTTACAGGGGGACCACGAGCAGTACTTC; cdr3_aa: CASSLGWLQGDHEQYF
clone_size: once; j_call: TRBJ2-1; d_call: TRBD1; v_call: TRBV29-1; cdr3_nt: TGCAGCGTTGATGGGGACAGGGGGAAATACAATGAGCAGTTCTTC; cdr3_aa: CSVDGDRGKYNEQFF
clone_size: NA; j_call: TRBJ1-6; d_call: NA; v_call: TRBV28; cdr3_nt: TGTGCCAGCAGTTCCCCCGGGCAGGGTAGGGATTCACCCCTCCACTTT; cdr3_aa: CASSSPGQGRDSPLHF
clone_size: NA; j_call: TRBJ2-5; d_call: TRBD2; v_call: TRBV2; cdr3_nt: TGTGCCCCTTCCGGGACTATACAAGAGACCCAGTACTTC; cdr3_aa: CAPSGTIQETQYF
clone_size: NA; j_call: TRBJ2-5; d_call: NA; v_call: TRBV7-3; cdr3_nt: TGTGCCAGCAGCCGCCCAGGATTGGAGACCCAGTACTTC; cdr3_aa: CASSRPGLETQYF
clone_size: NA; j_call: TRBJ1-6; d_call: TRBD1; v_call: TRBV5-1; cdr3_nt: TGCGCCAGCAGCTTCGGACAGGGGGCTTCACCCCTCCACTTT; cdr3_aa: CASSFGQGASPLHF
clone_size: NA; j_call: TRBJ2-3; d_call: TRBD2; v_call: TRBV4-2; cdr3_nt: TGTGCCAGCAGCCAAGATATTGGGCGGGGGAACACAGATACGCAGTATTTT; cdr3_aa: CASSQDIGRGNTDTQYF
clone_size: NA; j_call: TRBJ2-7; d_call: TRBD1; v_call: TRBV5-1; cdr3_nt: TGCGCCAGCAGCTTGGTGGGACAGGGGGCCAACGAGCAGTACTTC; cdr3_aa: CASSLVGQGANEQYF
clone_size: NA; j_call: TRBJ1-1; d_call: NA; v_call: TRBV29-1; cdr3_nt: TGCAGCGGACTCCGGGACTCCAACACTGAAGCTTTCTTT; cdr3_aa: CSGLRDSNTEAFF
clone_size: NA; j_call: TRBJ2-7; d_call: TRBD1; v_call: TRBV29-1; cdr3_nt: TGCAGCGTTGGGACAGGGGCGCCTGTCGAGCAGTACTTC; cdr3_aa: CSVGTGAPVEQYF
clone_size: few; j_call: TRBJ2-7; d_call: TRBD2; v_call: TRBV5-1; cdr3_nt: TGCGCCAGCAGCTTGGTAGCGGGGGGCTACTACGAGCAGTACTTC; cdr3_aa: CASSLVAGGYYEQYF
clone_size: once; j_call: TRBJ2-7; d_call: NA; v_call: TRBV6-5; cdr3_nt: TGTGCCAGCAGTCGGACAGAGGCCTACGAGCAGTACTTC; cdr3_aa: CASSRTEAYEQYF
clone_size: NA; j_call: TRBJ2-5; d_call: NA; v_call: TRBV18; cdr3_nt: TGTGCCAGCTCACCACGCGTGCCCCAGCTAGGAGAGACCCAGTACTTC; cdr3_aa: CASSPRVPQLGETQYF
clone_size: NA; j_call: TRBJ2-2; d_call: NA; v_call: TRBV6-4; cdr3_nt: TGTGCCAGCAGTGACGACGGGTCCGCCGGGGAGCTGTTTTTT; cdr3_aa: CASSDDGSAGELFF
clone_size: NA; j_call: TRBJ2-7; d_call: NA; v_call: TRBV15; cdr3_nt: TGTGCCAGAACCGGGGGAATTTTGTACGAGCAGTACTTC; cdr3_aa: CARTGGILYEQYF
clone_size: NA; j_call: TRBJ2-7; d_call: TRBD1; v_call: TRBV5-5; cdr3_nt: TGTGCCAGCAAAGAGACAGGGATCTCCTACGAGCAGTACTTC; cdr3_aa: CASKETGISYEQYF
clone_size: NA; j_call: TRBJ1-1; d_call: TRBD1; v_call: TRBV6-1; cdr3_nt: TGTGCCAGCATCCCGGGACAGCTCCATGATGAAGCTTTCTTT; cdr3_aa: CASIPGQLHDEAFF
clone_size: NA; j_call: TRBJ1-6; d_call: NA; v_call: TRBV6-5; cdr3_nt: TGTGCCAGCAGGACTTACCTTAATTCACCCCTCCACTTT; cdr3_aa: CASRTYLNSPLHF
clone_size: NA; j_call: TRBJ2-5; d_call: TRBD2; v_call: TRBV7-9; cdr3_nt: TGTGCCAGCAGCACGGGACTAGCGGGGCGACTTAAAGAGACCCAGTACTTC; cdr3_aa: CASSTGLAGRLKETQYF
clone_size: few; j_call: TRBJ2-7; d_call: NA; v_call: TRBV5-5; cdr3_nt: TGTGCCAGCAGCGCGGGACGGGGGTCTAGAGAGCAGTACTTC; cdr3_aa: CASSAGRGSREQYF
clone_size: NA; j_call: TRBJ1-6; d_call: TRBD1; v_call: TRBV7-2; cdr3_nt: TGTGCCAGCAGCTTGCAGGGGGATTCACCCCTCCACTTT; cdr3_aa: CASSLQGDSPLHF
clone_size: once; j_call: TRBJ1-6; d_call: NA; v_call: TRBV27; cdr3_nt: TGTGCCAGCAGTTTAGTCAGTGAATTCTCCTATAATTCACCCCTCCACTTT; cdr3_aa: CASSLVSEFSYNSPLHF
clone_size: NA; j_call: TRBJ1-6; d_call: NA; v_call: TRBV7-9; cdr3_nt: TGTGCCAGCAGCTCATGGACAGCTTCCTATAATTCACCCCTCCACTTT; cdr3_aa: CASSSWTASYNSPLHF
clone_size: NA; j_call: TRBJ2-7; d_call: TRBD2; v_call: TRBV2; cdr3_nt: TGTGCCAGCAGTAGGGAGGGCCGAGGCGGCGAGCAGTACTTC; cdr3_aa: CASSREGRGGEQYF
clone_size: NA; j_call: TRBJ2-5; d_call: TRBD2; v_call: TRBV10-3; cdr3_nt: TGTGCCATCAGTGGCGAACTAGCGGGGGGGGAAGAGACCCAGTACTTC; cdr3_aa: CAISGELAGGEETQYF
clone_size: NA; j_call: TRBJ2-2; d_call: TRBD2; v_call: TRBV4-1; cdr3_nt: TGCGCCAGCAGCCAAGACGGGGGGGTAGGCACCGGGGAGCTGTTTTTT; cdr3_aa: CASSQDGGVGTGELFF
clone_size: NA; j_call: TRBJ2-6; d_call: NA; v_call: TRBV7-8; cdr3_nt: TGTGCCAGCAGCCCCTACGGGGCTGGGGCCAACGTCCTGACTTTC; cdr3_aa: CASSPYGAGANVLTF
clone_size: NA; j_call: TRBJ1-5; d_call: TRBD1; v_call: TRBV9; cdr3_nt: TGTGCCATAAAAAAGATGGATAACGGACAGGGCAAGGAACAGCCCCAGCATTTT; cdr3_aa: CAIKKMDNGQGKEQPQHF
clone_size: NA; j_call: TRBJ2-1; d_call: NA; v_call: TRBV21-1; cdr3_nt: TGTGCCAGCCCTGGGACATTCTCCTACAATGAGCAGTTCTTC; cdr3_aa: CASPGTFSYNEQFF
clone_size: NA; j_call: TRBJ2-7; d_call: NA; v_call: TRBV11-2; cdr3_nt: TGTGCCAGCAGACGTGCTGGCAGGTTGTACGAGCAGTACTTC; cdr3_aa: CASRRAGRLYEQYF